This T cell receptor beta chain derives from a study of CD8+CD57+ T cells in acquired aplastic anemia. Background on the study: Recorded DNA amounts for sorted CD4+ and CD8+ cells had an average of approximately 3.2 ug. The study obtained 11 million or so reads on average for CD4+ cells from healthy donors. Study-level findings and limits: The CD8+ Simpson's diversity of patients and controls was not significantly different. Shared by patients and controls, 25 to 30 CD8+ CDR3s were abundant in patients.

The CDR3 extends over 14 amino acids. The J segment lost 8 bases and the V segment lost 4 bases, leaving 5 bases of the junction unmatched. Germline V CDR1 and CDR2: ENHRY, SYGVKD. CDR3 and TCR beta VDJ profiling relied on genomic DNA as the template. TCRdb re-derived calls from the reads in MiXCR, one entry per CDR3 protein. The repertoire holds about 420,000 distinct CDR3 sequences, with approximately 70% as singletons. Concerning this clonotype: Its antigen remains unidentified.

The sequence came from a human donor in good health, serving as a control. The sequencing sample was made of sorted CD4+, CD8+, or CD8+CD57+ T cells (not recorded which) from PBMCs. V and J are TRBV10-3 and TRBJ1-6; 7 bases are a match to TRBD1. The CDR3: CAISGQGGDSPLHF. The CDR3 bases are TGTGCCATCAGTGGACAGGGCGGTGATTCACCCCTCCACTTT.